This TCR beta chain comes out of a study of blood T cell repertoires in COVID-19. Study-level information: Sites in the United States, Italy and Spain provided acute and convalescent COVID-19 samples. T cells, B-cell-depleted T cells, or PBMCs supplied cDNA or gDNA.

As handled by the study authors: Amplification from reference gene primers served as the basis for estimated nucleated cell counts. This table comes from immunoSEQ multiplex PCR, and its TCRdb copy is limited to in-frame clones, with some not included. That table furnishes V, J and clone size, whereas the DNA furnished D and trimming. In the table there are hundreds of thousands of clones, 85% to 90% of which are singletons. In Seattle, patients joined the study during active infection and were tracked longitudinally. V gave up 1 base and J gave up 3 bases; unmatched junction bases: 0. The CDR3 is 14 amino acids. The V gene's germline CDR1 is SGHRS and CDR2 YFSETQ.

This receptor was obtained from a woman aged 45-65 years with COVID-19, enrolled during active disease. The V gene is TRBV5-1, the J gene TRBJ2-2, with 7 bases lining up with TRBD1. The sample taken for sequencing was peripheral blood. This chain's CDR3 is CASSLTGDTGELFF. The CDR3 nucleotides are TGCGCCAGCAGCTTGACAGGGGACACCGGGGAGCTGTTTTTT.